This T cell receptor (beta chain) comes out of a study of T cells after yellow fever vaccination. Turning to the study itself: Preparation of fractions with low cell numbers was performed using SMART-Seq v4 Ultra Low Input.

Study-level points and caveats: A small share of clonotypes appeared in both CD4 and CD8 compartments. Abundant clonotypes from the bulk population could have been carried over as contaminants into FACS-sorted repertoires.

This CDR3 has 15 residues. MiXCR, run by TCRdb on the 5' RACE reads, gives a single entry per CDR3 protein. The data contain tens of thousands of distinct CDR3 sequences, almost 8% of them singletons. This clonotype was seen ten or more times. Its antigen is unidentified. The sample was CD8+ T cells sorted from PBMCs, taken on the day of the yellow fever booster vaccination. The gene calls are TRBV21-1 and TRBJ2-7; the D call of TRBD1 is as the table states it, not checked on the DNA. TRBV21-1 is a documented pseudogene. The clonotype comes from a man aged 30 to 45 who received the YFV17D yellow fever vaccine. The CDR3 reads CASITRDRDPYEQYF. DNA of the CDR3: TGTGCCAGCATTACCCGGGACAGGGATCCCTACGAGCAGTACTTC.